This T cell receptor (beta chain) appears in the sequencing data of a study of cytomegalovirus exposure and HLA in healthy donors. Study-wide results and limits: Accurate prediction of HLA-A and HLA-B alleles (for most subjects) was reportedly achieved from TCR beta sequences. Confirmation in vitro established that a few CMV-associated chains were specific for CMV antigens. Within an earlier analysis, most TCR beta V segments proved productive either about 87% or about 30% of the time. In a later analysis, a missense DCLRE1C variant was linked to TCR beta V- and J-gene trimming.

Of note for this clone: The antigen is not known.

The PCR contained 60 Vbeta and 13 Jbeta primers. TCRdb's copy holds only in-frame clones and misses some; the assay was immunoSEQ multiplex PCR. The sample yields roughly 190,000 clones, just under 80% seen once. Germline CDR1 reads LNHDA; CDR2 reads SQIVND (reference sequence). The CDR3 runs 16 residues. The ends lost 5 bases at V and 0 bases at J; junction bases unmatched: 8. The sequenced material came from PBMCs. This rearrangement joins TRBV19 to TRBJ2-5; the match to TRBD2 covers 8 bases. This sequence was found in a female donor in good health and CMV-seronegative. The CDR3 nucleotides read TGTGCCAGTAGTCCGGTAGCGGGGCGACACCAAGAGACCCAGTACTTC. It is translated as CASSPVAGRHQETQYF.